These 6 T cell receptor beta chains share one sample of origin, sequenced in a study of blood T cell repertoires in COVID-19 (dated by TCRdb to about 2020). Receptor amplification or capture employed the immunoSEQ multiplex PCR assay. The clones in this table, taken by TCRdb from immuneACCESS, are in-frame only. Not every clone is retained; where verified, under half of the shortfall comes from an unresolved V gene, and the cause of the rest is unknown. Counted in this sample were some 240,000 clones; 75% to 85% of them appeared once. The ten largest clones add up to about 1.5% of the sample. Sequenced input: peripheral blood. These receptors all stem from a middle-aged woman who had recovered from COVID-19.

This chain connects TRBV4-2 to TRBJ2-7, with TRBD1 matching 9 bases. Germline V gene sequence: CDR1 LGHNA, CDR2 YNFKEQ. The CDR3 consists of 18 residues. V shed 1 base and J 5 bases; nucleotides not matched to a gene: 15. The CDR3: CASSQAYATGTGSHEQYF. The CDR3 DNA follows: TGTGCCAGCAGCCAAGCCTATGCTACCGGGACAGGGAGCCACGAGCAGTACTTC.

V is TRBV9 and J is TRBJ1-4; 11 nucleotides align to TRBD1. The CDR3 runs to 16 residues. With V trimmed by 3 bases and J by 6 bases, 7 bases remained unmatched. Germline CDR1 reads SGDLS; CDR2 reads YYNGEE. The chain's CDR3 is CASSAGWTGGDEKLFF. DNA of the CDR3: TGTGCCAGCAGCGCCGGCTGGACAGGGGGCGATGAAAAACTGTTTTTT.

This chain joins TRBV6-5 and TRBJ2-5; 7 bases map to TRBD2. The CDR3 loop spans 15 amino acids. CDR1 and CDR2 (germline): MNHEY, SVGAGI. Trimming at V came to 6 bases and at J to 3 bases, leaving 10 bases not matched to a gene. CDR3: CASSFTAGDEETQYF. DNA of the CDR3: TGTGCCAGCAGCTTTACGGCGGGGGACGAAGAGACCCAGTACTTC.

This clone came up once. The rearrangement joins TRBV6-5 to TRBJ2-3; TRBD2 is a possible D gene (5 bases). This CDR3 has 15 residues. The V and J ends lost 5 bases and 5 bases respectively, with 17 bases between them. Germline V gives CDR1 MNHEY, CDR2 SVGAGI. The CDR3 region is CASSPRRSGGDTQYF. In nucleotides, the CDR3 is TGTGCCAGCAGTCCCCGACGGAGCGGTGGAGATACGCAGTATTTT.

This clone was observed once. The chain is built from TRBV4-2 and TRBJ2-1; 9 bases align to TRBD2. With 3 bases clipped from V and 6 bases from J, the junction kept 12 bases outside the gene matches. Germline lookup yields CDR1 LGHNA and CDR2 YNFKEQ. The CDR3 extends over 17 amino acids. The CDR3 is CASSQARGGGAINEQFF. In DNA, the CDR3 is TGTGCCAGCAGCCAGGCGAGGGGCGGGGGGGCTATCAATGAGCAGTTCTTC.

Ten or more counts support this clone. The rearrangement joins TRBV6-1 to TRBJ1-1; 9 nucleotides align to TRBD1. Germline V gene lookup returns CDR1 MNHNS and CDR2 SASEGT. The CDR3 sequence is 16 residues long. Germline trimming cut 2 bases from V and 0 bases from J; bases unmatched to any gene: 4. CDR3 in DNA: TGTGCCAGCAGTGAACGGGGACAGGGTATGAACACTGAAGCTTTCTTT. Translation gives CASSERGQGMNTEAFF.